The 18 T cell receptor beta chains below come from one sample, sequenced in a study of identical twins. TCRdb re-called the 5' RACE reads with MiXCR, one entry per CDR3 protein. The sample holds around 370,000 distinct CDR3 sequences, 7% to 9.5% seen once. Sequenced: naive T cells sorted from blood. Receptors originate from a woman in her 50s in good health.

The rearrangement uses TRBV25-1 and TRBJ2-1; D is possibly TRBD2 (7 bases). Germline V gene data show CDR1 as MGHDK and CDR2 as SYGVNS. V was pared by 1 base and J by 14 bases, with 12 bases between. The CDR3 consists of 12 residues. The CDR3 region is CASSELGGQKFF. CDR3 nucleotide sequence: TGTGCCAGCAGTGAATTGGGGGGGCAAAAGTTCTTC.

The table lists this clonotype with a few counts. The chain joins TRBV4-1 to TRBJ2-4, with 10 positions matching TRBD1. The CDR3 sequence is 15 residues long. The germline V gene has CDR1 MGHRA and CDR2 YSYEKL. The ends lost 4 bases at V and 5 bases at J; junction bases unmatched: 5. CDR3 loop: CASSRPGTGENIQYF. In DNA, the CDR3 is TGCGCCAGCAGCCGCCCCGGGACAGGGGAAAACATTCAGTACTTC.

The CDR3 DNA sequence: TGTGCCAGCAGCTCACTCCAAGCGGGGCTCTTGGACAATGAGCAGTTCTTC. Translated: CASSSLQAGLLDNEQFF. The rearrangement uses TRBV7-3 and TRBJ2-1; 7 bases are shared with TRBD2. The length of the CDR3 is 17 residues. Trimming took 4 bases from V and 5 from J; bases not matched to a gene: 14. Germline values: CDR1 SGHTA, CDR2 FQGTGA.

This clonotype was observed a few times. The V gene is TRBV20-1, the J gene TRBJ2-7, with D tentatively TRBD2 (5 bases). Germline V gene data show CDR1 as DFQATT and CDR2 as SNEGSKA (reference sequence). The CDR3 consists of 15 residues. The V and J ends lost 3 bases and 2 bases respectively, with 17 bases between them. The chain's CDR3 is CSASPLTLTTYEQYF. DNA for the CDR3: TGCAGTGCTAGTCCCCTCACCCTGACTACCTACGAGCAGTACTTC.

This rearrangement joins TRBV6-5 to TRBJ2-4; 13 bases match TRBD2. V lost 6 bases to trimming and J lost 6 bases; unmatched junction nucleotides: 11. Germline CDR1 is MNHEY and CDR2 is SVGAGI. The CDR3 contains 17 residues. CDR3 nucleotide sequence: TGTGCCAGCAGAACTAGCGGGAGGGCCGAGTTCGGAAACATTCAGTACTTC. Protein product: CASRTSGRAEFGNIQYF.

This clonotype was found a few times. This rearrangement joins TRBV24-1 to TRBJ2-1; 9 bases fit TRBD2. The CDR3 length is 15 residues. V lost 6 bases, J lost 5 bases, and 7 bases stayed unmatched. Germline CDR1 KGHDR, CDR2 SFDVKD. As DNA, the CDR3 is TGTGCCACCAGTCCTTTGGCGGGAGGGGACAATGAGCAGTTCTTC. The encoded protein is CATSPLAGGDNEQFF.

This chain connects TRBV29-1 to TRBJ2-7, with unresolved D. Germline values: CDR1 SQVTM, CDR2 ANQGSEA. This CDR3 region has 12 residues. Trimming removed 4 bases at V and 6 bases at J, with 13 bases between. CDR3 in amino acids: CSVGLPSREQYV. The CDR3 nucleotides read TGCAGCGTTGGTCTACCTTCGCGCGAGCAGTACGTC.

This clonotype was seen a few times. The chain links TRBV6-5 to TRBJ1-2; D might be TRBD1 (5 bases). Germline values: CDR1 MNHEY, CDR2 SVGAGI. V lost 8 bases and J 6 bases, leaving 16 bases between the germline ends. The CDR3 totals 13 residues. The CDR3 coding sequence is TGTGCCAGCGTTGAGAGGGGCAGAAATGGCTACACCTTC. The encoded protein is CASVERGRNGYTF.

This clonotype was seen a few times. The CDR3 sequence is CASSLTSGSPNEQFF. The CDR3 DNA reads TGCGCCAGCAGCCTGACTAGCGGGAGTCCTAATGAGCAGTTCTTC. This sequence joins TRBV5-1 and TRBJ2-1; TRBD2 matches at 12 bases. The CDR3 has 15 amino acids. The germline V gene has CDR1 SGHRS and CDR2 YFSETQ. The junction had 6 bases not matched to a gene; V was cut back by 4 bases and J by 7 bases. The full variable domain, rest sourced from reference TRBV5-1 and TRBJ2-1, is KAGVTQTPRYLIKTRGQQVTLSCSPISGHRSVSWYQQTPGQGLQFLFEYFSETQRNKGNFPGRFSGRQFSNSRSEMNVSTLELGDSALYLCASSLTSGSPNEQFFGPGTRLTVL.

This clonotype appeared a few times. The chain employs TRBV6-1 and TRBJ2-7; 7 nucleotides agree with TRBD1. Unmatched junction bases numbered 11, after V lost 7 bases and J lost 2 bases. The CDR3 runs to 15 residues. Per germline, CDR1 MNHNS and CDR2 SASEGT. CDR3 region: CASKKGAGTAYEQYV. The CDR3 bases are TGTGCCAGCAAGAAGGGGGCAGGGACCGCCTACGAGCAGTACGTC.

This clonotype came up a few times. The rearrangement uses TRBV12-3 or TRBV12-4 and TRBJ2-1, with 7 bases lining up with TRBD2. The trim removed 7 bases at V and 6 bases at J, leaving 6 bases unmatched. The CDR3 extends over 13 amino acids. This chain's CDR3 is CASIAGVANEQFF. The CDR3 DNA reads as TGTGCCAGCATTGCGGGAGTGGCCAATGAGCAGTTCTTC.

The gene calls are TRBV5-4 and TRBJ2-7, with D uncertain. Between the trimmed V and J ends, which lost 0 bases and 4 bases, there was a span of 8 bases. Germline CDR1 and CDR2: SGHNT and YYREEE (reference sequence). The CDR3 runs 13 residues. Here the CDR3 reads CASSLELNYEQYF. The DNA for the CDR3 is TGTGCCAGCAGCTTGGAACTCAATTACGAGCAGTACTTC.

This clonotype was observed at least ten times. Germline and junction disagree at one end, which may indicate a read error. The CDR3 reads CASSFRSGGGSAANVLTF. The CDR3 coding sequence is TGTGCCAGCAGCTTCAGGTCGGGAGGGGGCTCTGCGGCCAACGTCCTGACTTTC. The chain employs TRBV4-2 and TRBJ2-6; tentative D call: TRBD2 (8 bases). This CDR3 contains 18 residues. CDR1 is LGHNA, CDR2 YNFKEQ, per germline.

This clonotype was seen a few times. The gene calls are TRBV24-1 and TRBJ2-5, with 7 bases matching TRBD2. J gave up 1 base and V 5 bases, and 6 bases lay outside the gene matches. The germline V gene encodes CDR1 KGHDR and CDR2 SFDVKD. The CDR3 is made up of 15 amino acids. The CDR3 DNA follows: TGTGCCACCAGTGCTGGTCTAGCGGTCCAAGAGACCCAGTACTTC. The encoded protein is CATSAGLAVQETQYF.

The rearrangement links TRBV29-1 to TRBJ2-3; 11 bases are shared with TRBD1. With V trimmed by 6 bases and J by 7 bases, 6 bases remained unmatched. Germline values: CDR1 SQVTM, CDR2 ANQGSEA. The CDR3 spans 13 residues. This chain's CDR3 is CSVPGTGGNTQYF. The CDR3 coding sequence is TGCAGCGTCCCCGGGACAGGGGGTAATACGCAGTATTTT.

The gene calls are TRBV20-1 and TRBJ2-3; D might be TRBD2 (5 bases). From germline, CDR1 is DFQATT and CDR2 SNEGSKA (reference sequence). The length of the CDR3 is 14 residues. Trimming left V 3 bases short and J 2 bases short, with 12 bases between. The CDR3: CSASPSSHTDTQYF. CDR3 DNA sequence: TGCAGTGCTAGTCCTAGCAGCCACACAGATACGCAGTATTTT.

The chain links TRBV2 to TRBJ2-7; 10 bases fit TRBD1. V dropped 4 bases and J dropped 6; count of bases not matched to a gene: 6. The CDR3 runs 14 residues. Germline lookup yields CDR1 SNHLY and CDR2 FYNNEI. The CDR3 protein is CASSGGQGWAEQYF. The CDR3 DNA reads TGTGCCAGCAGTGGGGGACAGGGGTGGGCCGAGCAGTACTTC.

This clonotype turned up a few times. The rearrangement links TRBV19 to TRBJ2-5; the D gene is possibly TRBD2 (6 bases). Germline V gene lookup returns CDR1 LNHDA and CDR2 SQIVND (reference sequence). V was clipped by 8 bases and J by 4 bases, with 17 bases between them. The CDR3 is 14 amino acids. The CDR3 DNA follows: TGTGCCAGTGCCGAGGAGGGGACCCTAGAGACCCAGTACTTC. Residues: CASAEEGTLETQYF.